A selection of T cell receptor beta chains follows, all from one sample in a study of spatial heterogeneity in lung cancer. TCRdb passed the 5' RACE reads through MiXCR, listing each CDR3 protein once. The repertoire holds approximately 40,000 distinct CDR3 sequences, under 7.5% seen once, with roughly two fifths in the top ten. The material was PBMCs, obtained at surgery. All receptors come from a female donor with early-stage non-small cell lung cancer. Both conserved end residues are part of each CDR3. A D gene is named only where the DNA matches it firmly. Clone size is shown for a subset of rows, as once, few, many or a class of expanded clone.

d_gene: -; v_gene: TRBV12-3/TRBV12-4; j_gene: TRBJ2-7; abundance: -; CDR3aa: CASSLMRVEQYF; CDR3nt: TGTGCCAGCAGTTTGATGAGGGTAGAGCAGTACTTC
d_gene: -; v_gene: TRBV20-1; j_gene: TRBJ2-2; abundance: -; CDR3aa: CSAAGTLNTGELFF; CDR3nt: TGCAGTGCCGCCGGGACTCTCAACACCGGGGAGCTGTTTTTT
d_gene: TRBD2; v_gene: TRBV12-3/TRBV12-4; j_gene: TRBJ2-1; abundance: -; CDR3aa: CASSPSAGVLSSYNEQFF; CDR3nt: TGTGCCAGCAGTCCCTCAGCGGGGGTTTTGAGCTCCTACAATGAGCAGTTCTTC
d_gene: TRBD2; v_gene: TRBV12-3/TRBV12-4; j_gene: TRBJ2-1; abundance: many; CDR3aa: CASSISGVYNEQFF; CDR3nt: TGTGCCAGCAGTATTAGCGGGGTCTACAATGAGCAGTTCTTC
d_gene: TRBD2; v_gene: TRBV11-2; j_gene: TRBJ2-7; abundance: few; CDR3aa: CASSSSGDSSYEQYF; CDR3nt: TGTGCCAGCAGCTCCAGCGGGGATAGCTCCTACGAGCAGTACTTC
d_gene: -; v_gene: TRBV7-9; j_gene: TRBJ1-1; abundance: -; CDR3aa: CASSLGSLNTEAFF; CDR3nt: TGTGCCAGCAGCTTAGGGAGCCTGAACACTGAAGCTTTCTTT
d_gene: -; v_gene: TRBV2; j_gene: TRBJ1-2; abundance: many; CDR3aa: CASIVGRGYTF; CDR3nt: TGTGCCAGCATCGTAGGACGTGGCTACACCTTC
d_gene: -; v_gene: TRBV19; j_gene: TRBJ1-4; abundance: -; CDR3aa: CASRPSMAGSANEKLFF; CDR3nt: TGTGCCAGTAGACCTTCGATGGCAGGGTCCGCTAATGAAAAACTGTTTTTT
d_gene: -; v_gene: TRBV7-2; j_gene: TRBJ2-3; abundance: many; CDR3aa: CASSSGSDTDTQYF; CDR3nt: TGTGCCAGCAGCTCGGGGTCTGACACAGATACGCAGTATTTT
d_gene: TRBD2; v_gene: TRBV3-1; j_gene: TRBJ2-2; abundance: few; CDR3aa: CASSQKLAGTGELFF; CDR3nt: TGTGCCAGCAGCCAAAAGCTAGCGGGCACCGGGGAGCTGTTTTTT
d_gene: -; v_gene: TRBV19; j_gene: TRBJ1-1; abundance: -; CDR3aa: CASSTPDGLEAFF; CDR3nt: TGTGCCAGTAGTACCCCTGATGGGCTCGAAGCTTTCTTT
d_gene: -; v_gene: TRBV5-1; j_gene: TRBJ2-1; abundance: -; CDR3aa: CASSLAPAGAYNEQFF; CDR3nt: TGCGCCAGCAGCTTGGCCCCAGCCGGGGCTTACAATGAGCAGTTCTTC
d_gene: -; v_gene: TRBV11-2; j_gene: TRBJ2-3; abundance: many; CDR3aa: CASSLDLSSDTQYF; CDR3nt: TGTGCCAGCAGCTTAGACCTTAGTTCGGATACGCAGTATTTT
d_gene: -; v_gene: TRBV6-6; j_gene: TRBJ1-2; abundance: many; CDR3aa: CASSSDQDYGYTF; CDR3nt: TGTGCCAGCAGTTCAGACCAGGACTATGGCTACACCTTC
d_gene: -; v_gene: TRBV7-7; j_gene: TRBJ2-1; abundance: few; CDR3aa: CASSPLNSGDYNEQFF; CDR3nt: TGTGCCAGCAGCCCGTTAAATTCGGGGGACTACAATGAGCAGTTCTTC
d_gene: -; v_gene: TRBV2; j_gene: TRBJ1-1; abundance: many; CDR3aa: CASSEFRANTEAFF; CDR3nt: TGTGCCAGCAGTGAGTTCAGGGCGAACACTGAAGCTTTCTTT
d_gene: -; v_gene: TRBV7-9; j_gene: TRBJ2-1; abundance: -; CDR3aa: CASSPTSPGWNEQFF; CDR3nt: TGTGCCAGCAGCCCTACGTCCCCCGGGTGGAATGAGCAGTTCTTC
d_gene: -; v_gene: TRBV6-5; j_gene: TRBJ2-3; abundance: many; CDR3aa: CASSYEGRGITDTQYF; CDR3nt: TGTGCCAGCAGTTACGAGGGACGGGGAATCACAGATACGCAGTATTTT
d_gene: -; v_gene: TRBV5-1; j_gene: TRBJ2-3; abundance: -; CDR3aa: CASSLWGAGTDTQYF; CDR3nt: TGCGCCAGCAGCTTGTGGGGGGCCGGCACAGATACGCAGTATTTT
d_gene: -; v_gene: TRBV29-1; j_gene: TRBJ1-4; abundance: many; CDR3aa: CSVARNRNEKLFF; CDR3nt: TGCAGCGTGGCCCGGAATCGGAATGAAAAACTGTTTTTT
d_gene: -; v_gene: TRBV13; j_gene: TRBJ1-3; abundance: few; CDR3aa: CASSSGHLAGNTIYF; CDR3nt: TGTGCCAGCAGCTCCGGACACTTAGCTGGAAACACCATATATTTT
d_gene: -; v_gene: TRBV28; j_gene: TRBJ1-1; abundance: -; CDR3aa: CASSPNLNTEAFF; CDR3nt: TGTGCCAGCAGTCCCAATTTGAACACTGAAGCTTTCTTT
d_gene: -; v_gene: TRBV12-3/TRBV12-4; j_gene: TRBJ2-4; abundance: many; CDR3aa: CASSLERTEYF; CDR3nt: TGTGCCAGCAGTTTAGAACGGACGGAGTACTTC
d_gene: -; v_gene: TRBV5-6; j_gene: TRBJ2-2; abundance: -; CDR3aa: CASSLGSVRNTGELFF; CDR3nt: TGTGCCAGCAGCTTGGGGTCTGTCCGTAACACCGGGGAGCTGTTTTTT
d_gene: -; v_gene: TRBV7-4; j_gene: TRBJ2-6; abundance: few; CDR3aa: CASSLIASSGANVLTF; CDR3nt: TGTGCCAGCAGCTTAATTGCTTCGTCCGGGGCCAACGTCCTGACTTTC
d_gene: -; v_gene: TRBV7-2; j_gene: TRBJ2-3; abundance: -; CDR3aa: CASSSYTDTQYF; CDR3nt: TGTGCCAGCAGCTCGTACACAGATACGCAGTATTTT
d_gene: -; v_gene: TRBV29-1; j_gene: TRBJ1-2; abundance: many; CDR3aa: CSVERGYGYTF; CDR3nt: TGCAGCGTTGAAAGGGGCTATGGCTACACCTTC
d_gene: -; v_gene: TRBV21-1; j_gene: TRBJ2-3; abundance: many; CDR3aa: CASSTWDRGCPDTQYF; CDR3nt: TGTGCCAGCAGCACTTGGGACAGGGGTTGCCCAGATACGCAGTATTTT
d_gene: -; v_gene: TRBV2; j_gene: TRBJ1-5; abundance: -; CDR3aa: CASSASGNQPQHF; CDR3nt: TGTGCCAGCAGCGCGTCAGGGAATCAGCCCCAGCATTTT
d_gene: -; v_gene: TRBV29-1; j_gene: TRBJ1-4; abundance: -; CDR3aa: CSAGGDATNEKLFF; CDR3nt: TGCAGCGCCGGAGGAGATGCAACTAATGAAAAACTGTTTTTT
d_gene: -; v_gene: TRBV27; j_gene: TRBJ2-4; abundance: many; CDR3aa: CASSPGGSKNIQYF; CDR3nt: TGTGCCAGCAGTCCCGGGGGCTCAAAAAACATTCAGTACTTC
d_gene: -; v_gene: TRBV20-1; j_gene: TRBJ2-1; abundance: few; CDR3aa: CSAREDRDEQFF; CDR3nt: TGCAGTGCTAGAGAGGACAGAGATGAGCAGTTCTTC
d_gene: -; v_gene: TRBV6-6; j_gene: TRBJ2-7; abundance: many; CDR3aa: CASSPTGPSSYEQYF; CDR3nt: TGTGCCAGCAGCCCCACAGGGCCTAGCTCCTACGAGCAGTACTTC
d_gene: TRBD2; v_gene: TRBV7-2; j_gene: TRBJ2-1; abundance: many; CDR3aa: CASSQGGTSGVNEQFF; CDR3nt: TGTGCCAGCAGCCAGGGCGGGACTAGCGGGGTCAATGAGCAGTTCTTC
d_gene: -; v_gene: TRBV2; j_gene: TRBJ1-5; abundance: -; CDR3aa: CASSENQGPQHF; CDR3nt: TGTGCCAGCAGTGAAAATCAGGGGCCCCAGCATTTT
d_gene: -; v_gene: TRBV4-1; j_gene: TRBJ2-2; abundance: -; CDR3aa: CASSHPGRKTGELFF; CDR3nt: TGCGCCAGCAGCCACCCTGGGAGGAAAACCGGGGAGCTGTTTTTT
d_gene: -; v_gene: TRBV27; j_gene: TRBJ2-7; abundance: few; CDR3aa: CASSPETGYVIGQYF; CDR3nt: TGTGCCAGCAGTCCGGAGACGGGTTACGTTATCGGGCAGTACTTC
d_gene: -; v_gene: TRBV7-6; j_gene: TRBJ1-1; abundance: many; CDR3aa: CASSLRAGDTEAFF; CDR3nt: TGTGCCAGCAGCTTAAGGGCGGGGGACACTGAAGCTTTCTTT
d_gene: TRBD1; v_gene: TRBV5-1; j_gene: TRBJ1-2; abundance: many; CDR3aa: CASSPAGTGEDYGYTF; CDR3nt: TGCGCCAGCAGCCCGGCGGGGACAGGGGAGGACTATGGCTACACCTTC
d_gene: TRBD1; v_gene: TRBV7-6; j_gene: TRBJ2-7; abundance: -; CDR3aa: CASSQTGTASYEQYF; CDR3nt: TGTGCCAGCAGCCAAACCGGGACAGCCTCCTACGAGCAGTACTTC
d_gene: -; v_gene: TRBV29-1; j_gene: TRBJ2-7; abundance: many; CDR3aa: CSVGRRLGYEQYF; CDR3nt: TGCAGCGTTGGGAGGAGGCTGGGTTACGAGCAGTACTTC
d_gene: TRBD1; v_gene: TRBV20-1; j_gene: TRBJ2-7; abundance: few; CDR3aa: CSTTEIGTANIYEQYF; CDR3nt: TGCAGCACAACTGAGATTGGGACAGCCAACATCTACGAGCAGTACTTC
d_gene: TRBD2; v_gene: TRBV6-6; j_gene: TRBJ2-1; abundance: few; CDR3aa: CASSYSGKGLAGGDEQFF; CDR3nt: TGTGCCAGCAGTTACAGTGGAAAGGGACTAGCGGGGGGGGATGAGCAGTTCTTC
d_gene: -; v_gene: TRBV3-1; j_gene: TRBJ1-2; abundance: many; CDR3aa: CASSHFYGYTF; CDR3nt: TGTGCCAGCAGCCACTTCTATGGCTACACCTTC
d_gene: -; v_gene: TRBV21-1; j_gene: TRBJ2-1; abundance: few; CDR3aa: CASSNRAPRKYNEQFF; CDR3nt: TGTGCCAGCAGCAACAGGGCACCGAGGAAATACAATGAGCAGTTCTTC
d_gene: -; v_gene: TRBV5-1; j_gene: TRBJ2-3; abundance: many; CDR3aa: CASSPGQLADTQYF; CDR3nt: TGCGCCAGCAGCCCTGGTCAGTTGGCAGATACGCAGTATTTT
d_gene: -; v_gene: TRBV5-1; j_gene: TRBJ1-3; abundance: -; CDR3aa: CASSLAGPDAGNTIYF; CDR3nt: TGCGCCAGCAGCTTGGCCGGCCCGGATGCTGGAAACACCATATATTTT
d_gene: -; v_gene: TRBV7-9; j_gene: TRBJ1-5; abundance: few; CDR3aa: CASSFGQGKGIGNQPQHF; CDR3nt: TGTGCCAGCAGCTTCGGGCAGGGGAAGGGTATCGGCAATCAGCCCCAGCATTTT
d_gene: -; v_gene: TRBV9; j_gene: TRBJ2-3; abundance: many; CDR3aa: CASSVSAGAPTDTQYF; CDR3nt: TGTGCCAGCAGCGTATCGGCGGGGGCCCCCACAGATACGCAGTATTTT
d_gene: -; v_gene: TRBV3-1; j_gene: TRBJ1-1; abundance: many; CDR3aa: CASSQDFSAKQEAFF; CDR3nt: TGTGCCAGCAGCCAAGATTTTTCGGCCAAGCAAGAAGCTTTCTTT
d_gene: TRBD1; v_gene: TRBV27; j_gene: TRBJ1-5; abundance: few; CDR3aa: CASSGGRSQPQHF; CDR3nt: TGTGCCAGCTCAGGGGGGAGATCTCAGCCCCAGCATTTT
d_gene: -; v_gene: TRBV6-5; j_gene: TRBJ1-4; abundance: few; CDR3aa: CASSYSGTTGPKGLFF; CDR3nt: TGTGCCAGCAGTTACTCGGGGACGACCGGGCCAAAGGGACTGTTTTTT